The T cell receptor beta chain under discussion was sequenced for a study of blood T cell repertoires in COVID-19 (TCRdb year 2020). Regarding the research as a whole: Collaborator samples came from the United States, Italy and Spain and covered acute and convalescent phases of COVID-19. The prospective study material was composed of cDNA or gDNA derived from T cells, B-cell-depleted T cells, or PBMCs. The dataset comprised deeply sampled blood TCRbeta repertoires from subjects exposed to, actively infected with, or recovered from COVID-19. The repertoires were released in a freely available public database meant as a resource for research on the immune response to SARS-CoV-2. Samples were obtained from the ongoing ImmuneRACE study (first 160 participants) and from over 1,000 subjects provided by 6 global collaborators. Nearly every sample came with metadata listing a de-identified subject ID, COVID-19 status, age in years and sex. Where HLA class I and class II types were available, the types were taken from metadata supplied by the sample provider, not from assay-based typing.

Of note for this clone: Its target antigen remains unknown. No base quality values were provided; no much bigger clone lies one nucleotide off.

Paper-wide results and their limitations: Clinical and demographic metadata were provided uncurated, with the amount varying by source and participant.

One collaborating source in Seattle enrolled patients during active infection and followed them longitudinally through the course of disease. Each collaborating institution followed its own protocols to collect whole blood in K2EDTA tubes. For TCRbeta analysis, collaborators shipped samples in one of three forms: frozen whole blood, isolated PBMCs, or DNA extracted from either of those sample types. TCRbeta CDR3 regions were amplified from genomic DNA by means of the immunoSEQ Assay, a bias-controlled multiplex PCR. For the original study's pipeline: Nucleated cell counts per sample were estimated from amplification of reference gene primers within the assay. To quantify the absolute abundance of each unique TCRbeta CDR3 rearrangement, sequence reads were collapsed and filtered. For each sample, productive Simpson clonality was calculated as the square root of Simpson's diversity index over productive rearrangements. What TCRdb holds here is the immuneACCESS table cut down to in-frame rearrangements. Part of the clones is not present; checked against another copy, under half of the missing clones reflect an unresolved V gene, and the others are unexplained. Clonal size and the V and J genes are those of that table, whereas D and trimming came from the DNA. This sample gives just under 350,000 clones in total; around 87% of them show up just once. More than 5% of the sample lies in the top ten.

Between the V and J ends, shortened by 0 bases and 4 bases respectively, the junction contains 11 bases. Including the terminal cysteine and phenylalanine, the CDR3 comprises 15 residues. The only DNA kept is the CDR3, 45 bases in frame from the first base. The CDR1 and CDR2 encoded by the germline V gene are SGHRS and YFSETQ. The sequenced sample was peripheral blood. This receptor was obtained from a woman aged 50 to 60 with COVID-19, enrolled during active disease. The V gene is TRBV5-1 and the J gene is TRBJ2-1; 5 matching bases give a weak D call of TRBD2. This receptor carries the CDR3 CASSLAPSTYNEQFF. The sequenced DNA is TGCGCCAGCAGCTTGGCCCCTAGCACTTACAATGAGCAGTTCTTC.